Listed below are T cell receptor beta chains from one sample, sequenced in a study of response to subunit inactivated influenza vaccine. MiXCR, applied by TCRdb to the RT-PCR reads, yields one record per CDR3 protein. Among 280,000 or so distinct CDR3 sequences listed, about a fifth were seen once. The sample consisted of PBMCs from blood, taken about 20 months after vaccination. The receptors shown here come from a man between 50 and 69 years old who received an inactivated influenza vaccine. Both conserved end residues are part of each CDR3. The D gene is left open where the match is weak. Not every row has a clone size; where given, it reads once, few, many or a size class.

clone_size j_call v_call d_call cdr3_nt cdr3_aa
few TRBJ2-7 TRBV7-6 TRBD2 TGTGCCAGCAGCTCCAAACTAGCGGGAGAGTACGAGCAGTACTTC CASSSKLAGEYEQYF
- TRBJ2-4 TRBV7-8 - TGTGCCAGCACCGATCGGGGTTCAGCCAAAAACATTCAGTACTTC CASTDRGSAKNIQYF
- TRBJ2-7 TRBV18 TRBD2 TGTGCCAGCTCACCACCGGGCCAGCGGGAACCCTACGAGCAGTACTTC CASSPPGQREPYEQYF
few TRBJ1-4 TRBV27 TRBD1 TGTGCCAGCAGTCTTCGGGACAGGGTGGGGGAAAAACTGTTTTTT CASSLRDRVGEKLFF
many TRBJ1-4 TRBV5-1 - TGCGCCAGCAGCTCCTATTCCGGGACTGAGTATGAAAAACTGTTTTTT CASSSYSGTEYEKLFF
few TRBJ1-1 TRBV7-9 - TGTGCCAGCAGCTTAGATACAGGGTTCACTGAAGCTTTCTTT CASSLDTGFTEAFF
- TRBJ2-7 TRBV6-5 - TGTGCCAGCAGTTCATCAGTTCGCTCCTACGAGCAGTACTTC CASSSSVRSYEQYF
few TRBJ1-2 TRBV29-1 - TGCAGCGTTGAAGAATTGGGCAGGGAGGATGGCTACACCTTC CSVEELGREDGYTF
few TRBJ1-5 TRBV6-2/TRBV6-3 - TGTGCCAGCAGTTACGGGTATAGCAATCAGCCCCAGCATTTT CASSYGYSNQPQHF
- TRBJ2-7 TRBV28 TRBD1 TGTGCCAGCAACCCTTCTGGGACAGCGGATGAGCAGTACTTC CASNPSGTADEQYF
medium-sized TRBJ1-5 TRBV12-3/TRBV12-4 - TGTGCCAGCAGTTCGACAAGCAATCAGCCCCAGCATTTT CASSSTSNQPQHF
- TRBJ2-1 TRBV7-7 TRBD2 TGTGCTAGCAGCCGCGGACTAGCGGGGGACAATGAGCAGTTCTTC CASSRGLAGDNEQFF
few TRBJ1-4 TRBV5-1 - TGCGCCAGCAGCTTGGAACACAAGGAAAAACTGTTTTTT CASSLEHKEKLFF
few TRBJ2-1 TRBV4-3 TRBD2 TGCGCCAGCAGCCACAGTGTAGCGGGAGGGCCCCAGGAGCAGTTCTTC CASSHSVAGGPQEQFF
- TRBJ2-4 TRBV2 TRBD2 TGTGCCAGCAGTCGAACTAGCGGCCCATTAGCCAAAAACATTCAGTACTTC CASSRTSGPLAKNIQYF
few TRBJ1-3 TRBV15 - TGTGCCACCAGCAGAGATCAGGGTTACTCTGGAAACACCATATATTTT CATSRDQGYSGNTIYF
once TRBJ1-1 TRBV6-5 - TGTGCCAGCAGTTACGCTGGGTTCGCCGACACTGAAGCTTTATTT CASSYAGFADTEALF
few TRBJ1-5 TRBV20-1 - TGCAGTGCTCCCTTAGGGGGGGACCTGAATCAGCCCCAGCATTTT CSAPLGGDLNQPQHF
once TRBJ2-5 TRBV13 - TGTGCCAGCAGCTTAGGTCGGGAGCCGGGGGCCCAGTACTTC CASSLGREPGAQYF
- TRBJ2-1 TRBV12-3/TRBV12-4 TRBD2 TGTGCCAGCAGCCTATCCCCGGGACTAGCGGGAGATGAGCAGTTCTTC CASSLSPGLAGDEQFF
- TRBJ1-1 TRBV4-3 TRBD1 TGCGCCAGCAGCCAAGGCCAGGGGGCGGAAGGCGCTGAAGCTTTCTTT CASSQGQGAEGAEAFF
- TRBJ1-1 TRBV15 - TGTGCCACCAGCAGAGATCTCCAGGGGAAAAAAGCTTTCTTT CATSRDLQGKKAFF
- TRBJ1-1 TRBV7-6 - TGTGCCAGCAGCTTAGCTGATGGATTGAACACTGAAGCTTTCTTT CASSLADGLNTEAFF
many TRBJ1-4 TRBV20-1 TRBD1 TGCAGTGCTAGAATATTTGGACAGGGGAACGAAAAACTGTTTTTT CSARIFGQGNEKLFF
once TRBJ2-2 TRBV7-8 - TGTGCCAGCAGCTTAGCGTCCGGGCTTGGTAGCACCGGGGAGCTGTTTTTT CASSLASGLGSTGELFF
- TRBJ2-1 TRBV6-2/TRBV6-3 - TGTGCCAGCAGTCTCGGATCGCTAATCGGGAATGAGCAGTTCTTC CASSLGSLIGNEQFF
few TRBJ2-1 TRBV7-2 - TGTGCCAGCAGCTTAGTGCAGGTACGGGGGTCGGGCAATGAGCAGTTCTTC CASSLVQVRGSGNEQFF
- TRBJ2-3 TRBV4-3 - TGCGCCAGCAGCCAAGCGTTACCAGATACGCAGTATTTT CASSQALPDTQYF
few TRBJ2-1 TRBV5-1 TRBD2 TGCGCCAGCAGCTTCCGGAGCTTACTAGCGGGAGCGGGGAATGAGCAGTTCTTC CASSFRSLLAGAGNEQFF
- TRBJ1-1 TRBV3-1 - TGTGCCAGCAGCAGGTTCTCGCGGGGTACCACTGAAGCTTTCTTT CASSRFSRGTTEAFF
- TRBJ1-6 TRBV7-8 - TGTGCCAGCAGCTTAGCTAGGACAAAGGCATTCTCTAATTCACCCCTCCACTTT CASSLARTKAFSNSPLHF
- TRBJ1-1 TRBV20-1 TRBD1 TGCAGTGTTAACCACGGACAGGCAAGGGACACTGAAGCTTTCTTT CSVNHGQARDTEAFF
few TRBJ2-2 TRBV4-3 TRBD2 TGCGCCAGCAGCCAAGACGTTGCCGGGAGGGCTAGCACCGGGGAGCTGTTTTTT CASSQDVAGRASTGELFF
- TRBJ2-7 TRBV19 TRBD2 TGTGCCAGTAGTAGCGGGAGGGCCTACGAGCAGTACTTC CASSSGRAYEQYF
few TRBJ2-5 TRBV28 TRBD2 TGTGCCATCCAGTTACCGACTAGCGGCAAAGAGACCCAGTACTTC CAIQLPTSGKETQYF
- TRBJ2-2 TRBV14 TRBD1 TGTGCCAGCAGCCAAGGGACAGGGCGCACCGGGGAGCTGTTTTTT CASSQGTGRTGELFF
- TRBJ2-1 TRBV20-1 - TGCAGTGCTCCTCAGACAGGCCGCTCCTACAATGAGCAGTTCTTC CSAPQTGRSYNEQFF
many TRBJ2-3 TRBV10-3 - TGTGCCATCAGTGAAGAGGGCGCTAAGACAGATACGCAGTATTTT CAISEEGAKTDTQYF
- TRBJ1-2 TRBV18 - TGTGCCAGCTCACCCCGGGACGGCGCCCAAAGTGGCTACACCTTC CASSPRDGAQSGYTF
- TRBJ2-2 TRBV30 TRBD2 TGTGCCTGGACGGGAGGCACCGGGGAGCTGTTTTTT CAWTGGTGELFF
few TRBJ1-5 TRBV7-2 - TGTGCCAGCAGCTTAATGCAGGGCGGTCAGCCCCAGCATTTT CASSLMQGGQPQHF
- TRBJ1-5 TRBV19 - TGTGCCAGTAGGGCGGGAGTGGAGCCCCAGCATTTT CASRAGVEPQHF